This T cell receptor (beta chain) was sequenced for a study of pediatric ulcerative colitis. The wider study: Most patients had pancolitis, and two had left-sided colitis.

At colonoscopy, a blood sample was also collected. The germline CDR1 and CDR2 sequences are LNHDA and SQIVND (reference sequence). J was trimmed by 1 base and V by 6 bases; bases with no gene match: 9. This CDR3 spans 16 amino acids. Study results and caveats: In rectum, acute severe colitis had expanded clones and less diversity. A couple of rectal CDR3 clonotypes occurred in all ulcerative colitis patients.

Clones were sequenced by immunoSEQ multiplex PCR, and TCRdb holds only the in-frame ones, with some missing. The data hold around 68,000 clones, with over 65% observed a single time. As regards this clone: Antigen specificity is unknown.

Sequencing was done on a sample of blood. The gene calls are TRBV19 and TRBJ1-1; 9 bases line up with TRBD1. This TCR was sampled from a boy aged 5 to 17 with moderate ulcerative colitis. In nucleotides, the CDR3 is TGTGCCAGTAGACCGACTTGGACAGGGGAGAACACTGAAGCTTTCTTT. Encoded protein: CASRPTWTGENTEAFF.